A selection of T cell receptor beta chains follows, all from one sample in a study of shared clonotypes between healthy human individuals. The table came from immunoSEQ multiplex PCR; TCRdb's copy has only in-frame clones and leaves some out. Of about 2,200,000 clones in the sample, about 93% were seen once. The sample was naive CD8+ T cells from PBMCs. These receptors came from a man aged 18 to 30 in good health. Some clones in this sample may be carry-over from other donors' samples. Both conserved end residues are part of each CDR3. The D gene is left open where the match is weak. Not all rows give a size; the values are once, few, many and, for expanded clones, a class.

CDR3 DNA: TGTGCCAGCAGTGAATTTGGCAGGGCCACAGATACGCAGTATTTT
CDR3 protein: CASSEFGRATDTQYF
V gene: TRBV25-1
D gene: NA
J gene: TRBJ2-3
clone size: NA

CDR3 DNA: TGTGCCAGCAGTTTACCGAGGCGGGGCGCCGAAGCTTTCTTT
CDR3 protein: CASSLPRRGAEAFF
V gene: TRBV28
D gene: NA
J gene: TRBJ1-1
clone size: NA

CDR3 DNA: TGCGCCAGCAGTTACGGCCGGGACCCAGCGCCCTACGAGCAGTACTTC
CDR3 protein: CASSYGRDPAPYEQYF
V gene: TRBV4-1
D gene: NA
J gene: TRBJ2-7
clone size: NA

CDR3 DNA: TGTGCCAGCAGCCCCCATCGCTCTGGGGCCAACGTCCTGACTTTC
CDR3 protein: CASSPHRSGANVLTF
V gene: TRBV14
D gene: NA
J gene: TRBJ2-6
clone size: NA

CDR3 DNA: TGTGCCAGTAGCCTTACGTTGGGGGGGAGCTCCTACGAGCAGTACTTC
CDR3 protein: CASSLTLGGSSYEQYF
V gene: TRBV19
D gene: TRBD2
J gene: TRBJ2-7
clone size: NA

CDR3 DNA: TGTGCCAGCAGTTTCCCGGGACAGGGGACCTACGAGCAGTACTTC
CDR3 protein: CASSFPGQGTYEQYF
V gene: TRBV28
D gene: TRBD1
J gene: TRBJ2-7
clone size: NA

CDR3 DNA: TGTGCCAGCAGCTTTCAAGCGGGGACTAGCGGGACAAAGGGCAATGAGCAGTTCTTC
CDR3 protein: CASSFQAGTSGTKGNEQFF
V gene: TRBV11-2
D gene: TRBD2
J gene: TRBJ2-1
clone size: once

CDR3 DNA: TGTGCCAGCAGCTCGTTACAAGGGTACAATGAGCAGTTCTTC
CDR3 protein: CASSSLQGYNEQFF
V gene: TRBV7-8
D gene: NA
J gene: TRBJ2-1
clone size: NA

CDR3 DNA: TGCGCCAGCAGCCTACTCAGGGGGAACACTGAAGCTTTCTTT
CDR3 protein: CASSLLRGNTEAFF
V gene: TRBV4-3
D gene: NA
J gene: TRBJ1-1
clone size: NA

CDR3 DNA: TGTGCCAGCAGCTTACAAACCGGGACGGACCCGGGACAGCCCCAGCATTTT
CDR3 protein: CASSLQTGTDPGQPQHF
V gene: TRBV7-8
D gene: NA
J gene: TRBJ1-5
clone size: NA

CDR3 DNA: TGTGCCAGCAGTGAAGTGGCACTAGCGGGGAGAAATGAGCAGTTCTTC
CDR3 protein: CASSEVALAGRNEQFF
V gene: TRBV6-1
D gene: TRBD2
J gene: TRBJ2-1
clone size: NA

CDR3 DNA: TGTGCCAGCAGCTTTCAGGGTACGTACGAGCAGTACTTC
CDR3 protein: CASSFQGTYEQYF
V gene: TRBV5-6
D gene: NA
J gene: TRBJ2-7
clone size: NA

CDR3 DNA: TGTGCCAGTAGTATGGTTGCGGGAGATACGCAGTATTTT
CDR3 protein: CASSMVAGDTQYF
V gene: TRBV19
D gene: NA
J gene: TRBJ2-3
clone size: NA

CDR3 DNA: TGTGCCTGGAGTTTGGGCAGGGTCAATCAGCCCCAGCATTTT
CDR3 protein: CAWSLGRVNQPQHF
V gene: TRBV30
D gene: NA
J gene: TRBJ1-5
clone size: NA

CDR3 DNA: TGTGCCAGCTCACCAGTTGGACAGCTACCTGAAGCTTTCTTT
CDR3 protein: CASSPVGQLPEAFF
V gene: TRBV18
D gene: NA
J gene: TRBJ1-1
clone size: NA

CDR3 DNA: TGTGCCAGCGCCCCGGTCCTCTGGGGCACTGAAGCTTTCTTT
CDR3 protein: CASAPVLWGTEAFF
V gene: TRBV6-5
D gene: NA
J gene: TRBJ1-1
clone size: NA

CDR3 DNA: TGTGCCAGCAGCCCCATGGGCGGGAGCTCCTACAATGAGCAGTTCTTC
CDR3 protein: CASSPMGGSSYNEQFF
V gene: TRBV7-9
D gene: TRBD2
J gene: TRBJ2-1
clone size: NA

CDR3 DNA: TGTGCCAGCAGTTTGTCCAGGACTAATGAAAAACTGTTTTTT
CDR3 protein: CASSLSRTNEKLFF
V gene: TRBV28
D gene: NA
J gene: TRBJ1-4
clone size: NA

CDR3 DNA: TGTGCCATCAGTGAGACCTCCTTGGGTGAAGCTTTCTTT
CDR3 protein: CAISETSLGEAFF
V gene: TRBV10-3
D gene: NA
J gene: TRBJ1-1
clone size: NA

CDR3 DNA: TGTGCCAGCACCGAACTCCCGGGACATAGATTTTACGAGCAGTTCTTC
CDR3 protein: CASTELPGHRFYEQFF
V gene: TRBV11-2
D gene: NA
J gene: TRBJ2-1
clone size: NA

CDR3 DNA: TGTGCCAGCAACATTTACAGGGGGGCCACTGAAGCTTTCTTT
CDR3 protein: CASNIYRGATEAFF
V gene: TRBV27
D gene: TRBD1
J gene: TRBJ1-1
clone size: NA

CDR3 DNA: TGTGCCAGCAGCACCCGGCCGGGACTAGCGGCTAGCACAGATACGCAGTATTTT
CDR3 protein: CASSTRPGLAASTDTQYF
V gene: TRBV7-6
D gene: TRBD2
J gene: TRBJ2-3
clone size: NA

CDR3 DNA: TGTGCCAGCAGAAGACACCTGAACACTGAAGCTTTCTTT
CDR3 protein: CASRRHLNTEAFF
V gene: TRBV6-1
D gene: NA
J gene: TRBJ1-1
clone size: NA

CDR3 DNA: TGTGCCTGGAGTGTACGGCAGGGTTATCGTCTAAGCACTGAAGCTTTCTTT
CDR3 protein: CAWSVRQGYRLSTEAFF
V gene: TRBV30
D gene: NA
J gene: TRBJ1-1
clone size: NA

CDR3 DNA: TGTGCCAGCAGCTTGGGTGGGGGCTATGGCTACACCTTC
CDR3 protein: CASSLGGGYGYTF
V gene: TRBV5-4
D gene: NA
J gene: TRBJ1-2
clone size: NA

CDR3 DNA: TGTGCCAGCACTGGACAGCACTACGAGCAGTACTTC
CDR3 protein: CASTGQHYEQYF
V gene: TRBV6-6
D gene: NA
J gene: TRBJ2-7
clone size: NA